One sample yielded the 18 T cell receptor beta chains listed below, sequenced in a study of Ad26.COV2.S vaccination and SARS-CoV-2 variants. The sample's treatment: 19 received Ad26.COV2.S at low or high dose, single or two shots; about 5 received placebo; per-sample allocation not given. The samples date from day 63 after the first vaccine or placebo injection. TCRdb keeps only in-frame clones here, not all; method: immunoSEQ multiplex PCR. The data show about 220,000 clones, with approximately 88% seen just once and about 11% held by the top ten. Specimen: peripheral blood, collected in a trial of Ad26.COV2.S vaccine versus placebo. These receptors came from a person aged 18-60 years who received the Ad26.COV2.S COVID-19 vaccine or a placebo.

The DNA of the CDR3 is TGCGCCAGCAGCTTGGGGGACCACGATGTCACAGATACGCAGTATTTT. Translated, it gives CASSLGDHDVTDTQYF. The V and J genes are TRBV5-1 and TRBJ2-3; D tentatively fits TRBD1 or TRBD2 (5 bases each). V shed 0 bases and J shed 2 bases, with 13 bases lying between them. CDR1 and CDR2 from the germline V gene are SGHRS and YFSETQ. This CDR3 comprises 16 residues. Complete variable domain (other parts from reference TRBV5-1 and TRBJ2-3): KAGVTQTPRYLIKTRGQQVTLSCSPISGHRSVSWYQQTPGQGLQFLFEYFSETQRNKGNFPGRFSGRQFSNSRSEMNVSTLELGDSALYLCASSLGDHDVTDTQYFGPGTRLTVL.

This sequence joins TRBV30 and TRBJ1-3, with 9 bases matching TRBD1. The CDR3 consists of 17 residues. V trimming: 7 bases; J trimming: 0 bases; junction bases outside the gene matches: 13. Germline lookup yields CDR1 GTSNPN and CDR2 SVGIG (reference sequence). The CDR3 sequence is CAFFRGTGTTSGNTIYF. Written as DNA, the CDR3 is TGTGCCTTCTTCCGAGGGACAGGGACAACCTCTGGAAACACCATATATTTT.

The CDR3 spells CATSGDQTGGANYGYTF. In nucleotides, the CDR3 is TGTGCCACCAGTGGGGACCAGACAGGCGGGGCCAACTATGGCTACACCTTC. The chain employs TRBV24-1 and TRBJ1-2; the D gene is possibly TRBD1 (6 bases). Trimming removed 5 bases at V and 2 bases at J, with 20 bases between. This CDR3 comprises 17 residues. Germline V gene data show CDR1 as KGHDR and CDR2 as SFDVKD.

This chain links TRBV3-1 (or the pseudogene TRBV3-2) with TRBJ2-1, with D uncertain. Germline CDR1 is LGHDT and CDR2 is YNNKEL (reference sequence). The CDR3 consists of 14 residues. V was pared by 0 bases and J by 6 bases, with 9 bases between. DNA of the CDR3: TGTGCCAGCAGCCAAGATTGCAGGTTCAATGAGCAGTTCTTC. Its translation is CASSQDCRFNEQFF.

This chain uses TRBV15 with TRBJ1-4, with 8 bases matching TRBD1. Germline CDR1 is LNHNV and CDR2 is YYDKDF (reference sequence). The CDR3 runs to 15 residues. The J segment lost 7 bases and the V segment lost 5 bases, leaving 9 bases of the junction unmatched. The CDR3 reads CATSPGGQGFEKLFF. The CDR3 DNA sequence: TGTGCCACCAGCCCTGGTGGACAGGGCTTTGAAAAACTGTTTTTT. Variable domain in full (rest from reference TRBV15 and TRBJ1-4): DAMVIQNPRYQVTQFGKPVTLSCSQTLNHNVMYWYQQKSSQAPKLLFHYYDKDFNNEADTPDNFQSRRPNTSFCFLDIRSPGLGDTAMYLCATSPGGQGFEKLFFGSGTQLSVL.

The V and J genes are TRBV6-5 and TRBJ1-6, with D maybe TRBD1 (6 bases). The CDR3 covers 13 residues. Trimming shortened V by 6 bases and J by 10 bases, and 13 bases separated the two germline ends. CDR1 and CDR2 from the germline V gene are MNHEY and SVGAGI. CDR3 protein: CASRDSRRSPLHF. CDR3 bases: TGTGCCAGCAGGGACAGCCGTAGATCACCCCTCCACTTT.

The V gene is TRBV29-1, the J gene TRBJ2-7; maybe TRBD1 (6 bases). Germline CDR1 SQVTM, CDR2 ANQGSEA. V was trimmed by 4 bases and J by 3 bases, leaving 13 bases between them. The CDR3 is made up of 13 amino acids. The CDR3 protein is CSVVRDKDYEQYF. The CDR3 DNA follows: TGCAGCGTTGTCCGGGACAAGGACTACGAGCAGTACTTC.

This chain connects TRBV18 to TRBJ1-3; unclear D gene. CDR3 length equals 14 residues. Between the trimmed V and J ends, which lost 6 bases and 4 bases, there was a span of 13 bases. Germline loops: CDR1 KGHSH, CDR2 LQKENI. CDR3 DNA: TGTGCCAGCTCCCTGGGTGGCTCAGGAAACACCATATATTTT. Protein: CASSLGGSGNTIYF.

This sequence joins TRBV28 and TRBJ2-5, with D possibly matching TRBD2 (6 bases). The length of the CDR3 is 14 residues. Trimming stripped 2 bases from V and 5 bases from J, with 12 bases between. Germline lookup yields CDR1 MDHEN and CDR2 SYDVKM. CDR3 residues: CASSLGGNVETQYF. The CDR3, as DNA: TGTGCCAGCAGTTTAGGGGGGAATGTGGAGACCCAGTACTTC.

The V and J genes are TRBV7-3 and TRBJ2-7, with D possibly matching TRBD1 (5 bases). Germline V gives CDR1 SGHTA, CDR2 FQGTGA. With 0 bases removed from V and 7 bases from J, the gap between germline ends came to 10 bases. The CDR3 is 13 residues long. Written as DNA, the CDR3 is TGTGCCAGCAGCTTAACTGGGGCGAGGGAGCAGTACTTC. Translation gives CASSLTGAREQYF.

The chain links TRBV16 to TRBJ1-1; TRBD1 matches at 7 bases. V trimming: 4 bases; J trimming: 4 bases; junction bases outside the gene matches: 3. The CDR3 runs 13 residues. Germline CDR1 is KGHSY and CDR2 is FQNENV. CDR3 protein: CASSLYRGTEAFF. The CDR3, as DNA: TGTGCCAGCAGCCTATACAGGGGCACTGAAGCTTTCTTT.

The rearrangement joins TRBV5-1 to TRBJ2-5; 12 bases map to TRBD2. The CDR3 is made up of 17 amino acids. Germline CDR1 reads SGHRS; CDR2 reads YFSETQ. Losses at the gene ends were 0 bases for V and 5 bases for J; bases not matched to a gene: 8. The CDR3 nucleotides read TGCGCCAGCAGCTTGGACCCGACTAGCGGGAGAAGGGAGACCCAGTACTTC. Its translation: CASSLDPTSGRRETQYF.

This chain connects TRBV4-3 to TRBJ2-3; 10 bases are a match to TRBD2. V lost 4 bases to trimming and J lost 0 bases; unmatched junction nucleotides: 1. The CDR3 runs 15 residues. Germline CDR1 LGHNA, CDR2 YSLEER. CDR3 in amino acids: CASSPTSGSTDTQYF. CDR3 coding DNA: TGCGCCAGCAGCCCGACTAGCGGGAGCACAGATACGCAGTATTTT.

The chain couples TRBV3-1 (or the pseudogene TRBV3-2) to TRBJ2-1; D remains ambiguous. The germline gives CDR1 LGHDT, CDR2 YNNKEL (reference sequence). The V gene lost 0 bases and the J gene lost 10 bases, with 10 bases spanning the gap. This CDR3 has 13 residues. In DNA form, the CDR3 reads TGTGCCAGCAGCCAAGATCGCCCGGACGAGCAGTTCTTC. It is translated as CASSQDRPDEQFF.

The chain combines TRBV18 with TRBJ2-3; TRBD1 is a possible D gene (6 bases). Germline V gives CDR1 KGHSH, CDR2 LQKENI. The CDR3 covers 14 residues. V shed 6 bases and J shed 5 bases, with 15 bases lying between them. The DNA for the CDR3 is TGTGCCAGCTCCCCGAACAGGGCCAGAGATACGCAGTATTTT. This codes for CASSPNRARDTQYF.

This chain uses TRBV20-1 with TRBJ2-1; unclear D gene. This CDR3 comprises 10 residues. V lost 2 bases to trimming and J lost 12 bases, with 8 bases between them. CDR1 is DFQATT and CDR2 is SNEGSKA in the germline V gene (reference sequence). CDR3 DNA: TGCAGTGCTAGATCGGAAGGGCAGTTCTTC. This sequence encodes CSARSEGQFF.

The chain links TRBV13 to TRBJ2-1; no clear D gene. V dropped 5 bases and J dropped 7 bases, with 6 bases sitting between them. The CDR3 length is 11 residues. Germline V lookup: CDR1 PRHDT, CDR2 FYEKMQ (reference sequence). DNA for the CDR3: TGTGCCAGCAGCCCTGGTAATGAGCAGTTCTTC. Translated, it gives CASSPGNEQFF.

The chain uses TRBV4-3 and TRBJ1-4, with no clear D. The CDR3 has 17 amino acids. Germline CDR1 reads LGHNA; CDR2 reads YSLEER. The ends were cut back, 1 base at V and 2 bases at J, with 14 bases in the middle. This CDR3 reads CASSQGSRGYTNEKLFF. As DNA, the CDR3 is TGCGCCAGCAGCCAAGGTTCCCGAGGGTACACTAATGAAAAACTGTTTTTT.